These 20 T cell receptor beta chains were all obtained from the same sample, sequenced in a study of tumor-infiltrating lymphocytes in primary liver carcinoma. Blood RNA was derived from unsorted whole blood, and germline DNA was extracted too. TCR beta cDNA came from about 470 ng total RNA, primed with a constant-region primer. Researchers made the TCR beta libraries by running three nested multiplex PCR rounds with slightly modified ARM-PCR. The study ran its first two PCR rounds for 9 to 10 cycles each, using TRBV1-TRBV30 forward primers and a C-beta reverse primer. From the multiplex PCR reads, TCRdb called clonotypes with MiXCR, one entry per CDR3 protein. The profile covers about 180,000 distinct CDR3 sequences, with about 60% appearing a single time and 65% to 80% taken by the ten largest. Material for sequencing was peripheral blood. These receptors were obtained from a middle-aged man with primary liver carcinoma and hepatitis B virus infection.

A few counts support this clonotype. This sequence joins TRBV29-1 and TRBJ1-1; D unresolved. Per germline, CDR1 SQVTM and CDR2 ANQGSEA. This CDR3 spans 14 amino acids. V lost 6 bases to trimming and J lost 0 bases, with 14 bases between them. The CDR3 nucleotides are TGCAGCGTACAGCGGGGAACTATGAACACTGAAGCTTTCTTT. It encodes CSVQRGTMNTEAFF.

The chain employs TRBV12-3 or TRBV12-4 and TRBJ1-2, with D unclear. The V gene lost 3 bases and the J gene lost 10 bases, with 21 bases spanning the gap. The length of the CDR3 is 15 residues. CDR3 sequence reads: CASSLAPPREGDYTF. DNA for the CDR3: TGTGCCAGCAGTTTGGCCCCACCACGGGAGGGAGACTACACCTTC.

Comment on this clonotype: One end of the junction fails to match germline, which may point to a read error. This chain connects TRBV11-2 to TRBJ2-1; TRBD2 is a possible D gene (5 bases). Germline V gene lookup returns CDR1 SGHAT and CDR2 FQNNGV. The CDR3 loop spans 16 amino acids. The CDR3 DNA reads as TGTGTCAGCAGCTTGGATATCGGGCTAGCCATTGGTGAGCAATTCTTC. As protein: CVSSLDIGLAIGEQFF.

V is TRBV6-5 and J is TRBJ2-7, with 11 bases aligning to TRBD2. Germline trimming cut 3 bases from V and 5 bases from J; bases unmatched to any gene: 6. The CDR3 totals 15 residues. Germline CDR1 and CDR2: MNHEY and SVGAGI. In DNA form, the CDR3 reads TGTGCCAGCAGTTATACTAGCGGGAGATCCCACGAGCAGTACTTC. Its protein product is CASSYTSGRSHEQYF.

The chain joins TRBV12-3 or TRBV12-4 to TRBJ2-7; 13 positions agree with TRBD2. V trimming: 2 bases; J trimming: 3 bases; junction bases outside the gene matches: 7. This CDR3 comprises 17 residues. CDR3 sequence (DNA): TGTGCCAGCAGTTTAACGCCGGGACTAGCGGGAATCTACGAGCAGTACTTC. This codes for CASSLTPGLAGIYEQYF.

As to this clonotype: The junction differs from germline at one of its ends, possibly a read error. This chain connects TRBV5-5 to TRBJ2-5, with TRBD2 matching 10 bases. The CDR3 extends over 14 amino acids. Germline CDR1 is SGHKS and CDR2 is YYEKEE (reference sequence). CDR3 region: CANSLVAGGETQYF. The DNA of the CDR3 is TGTGCCAACAGCTTGGTAGCGGGAGGTGAGACCCAGTACTTC.

The chain employs TRBV4-1 and TRBJ2-7; tentative D call: TRBD1 (5 bases). Germline V gives CDR1 MGHRA, CDR2 YSYEKL. Trimming removed 3 bases from V and 6 bases from J, with 12 bases in between. This CDR3 contains 13 residues. Written as DNA, the CDR3 is TGCGCCAGCAGCCAGTCACAGGTCTTCGAGCAGTACTTC. This codes for CASSQSQVFEQYF.

As to this clonotype: A junction boundary mismatches the germline segment, possibly from a read error. The chain is built from TRBV6-1 and TRBJ2-1; D not certain. Germline CDR1 is MNHNS and CDR2 is SASEGT. This CDR3 is built from 11 residues. The CDR3 nucleotides are TGTGCCAGCAGCGAAGATTATGAGCAGTTCTTC. Protein sequence: CASSEDYEQFF.

This clonotype was found many times. The chain has TRBV11-2 and TRBJ2-7; 9 bases align to TRBD2. V lost 5 bases to trimming and J lost 4 bases; unmatched junction nucleotides: 9. This CDR3 has 15 amino acids. Germline values: CDR1 SGHAT, CDR2 FQNNGV. The CDR3 protein is CASSSTGAGGYEQYF. The CDR3 nucleotides are TGTGCCAGCAGCAGTACAGGGGCGGGGGGGTACGAGCAGTACTTC.

As concerns this clonotype: The junction departs from germline at one end; a sequencing error may be responsible. The chain carries TRBV11-1 and TRBJ2-7, with D possibly TRBD1 on 6 matching bases. CDR1 and CDR2 from the germline V gene are SGHAT and FQDESV (reference sequence). The CDR3 length is 15 residues. The CDR3: CARSLELEGVYEQYF. CDR3 bases: TGTGCCAGGAGCTTAGAACTAGAGGGGGTCTACGAGCAGTACTTC.

CDR3: CASSVVGTSDTYEQYF. The CDR3 region has the DNA TGTGCCAGCAGCGTAGTGGGCACTAGCGATACCTACGAGCAGTACTTC. This chain links TRBV9 with TRBJ2-7; 7 positions match TRBD2. CDR3 size: 16 residues. V shed 0 bases, J shed 2 bases, and the junction held 8 bases outside the gene matches. CDR1 SGDLS and CDR2 YYNGEE come from the germline V gene. Combining the CDR3 with reference TRBV9 and TRBJ2-7 gives the whole variable domain DSGVTQTPKHLITATGQRVTLRCSPRSGDLSVYWYQQSLDQGLQFLIQYYNGEERAKGNILERFSAQQFPDLHSELNLSSLELGDSALYFCASSVVGTSDTYEQYFGPGTRLTVT.

Comment on this clonotype: Relative to the germline gene, one junction end is altered; a read error may explain this. V usage is TRBV5-1 and J usage is TRBJ2-5; no clear D gene. CDR1 SGHRS and CDR2 YFSETQ come from the germline V gene. This CDR3 has 13 residues. CDR3 residues: CASSLSLKETQHF. The CDR3 DNA follows: TGCGCCAGCAGCCTGAGTCTTAAAGAGACCCAGCACTTC.

As concerns this clonotype: With a much larger clone just one base away, this may be a read error. The chain is built from TRBV12-3 or TRBV12-4 and TRBJ2-1; D is perhaps TRBD2 (5 bases). V lost 6 bases, J lost 8 bases, and 17 bases lay in between. The CDR3 has 14 residues. The DNA for the CDR3 is TGTGCCAGCAGCCCAAGACTAAATGTCGATGAGCAGTTCTTC. Its translation is CASSPRLNVDEQFF.

This clonotype was seen more than once but under ten times. The genes are TRBV29-1 and TRBJ2-7, with a weak D call TRBD1 (6 bases). The CDR3 runs to 15 residues. The germline V gene has CDR1 SQVTM and CDR2 ANQGSEA. V was shortened by 5 bases and J by 2 bases, with 19 bases between the two germline ends. The DNA of the CDR3 is TGCAGCGTTCCTGTTCCCGGGACACTGCCCTACGAGCAGTACTTC. This codes for CSVPVPGTLPYEQYF.

The chain carries TRBV19 and TRBJ2-1; 7 bases line up with TRBD2. The germline V gene encodes CDR1 LNHDA and CDR2 SQIVND (reference sequence). This CDR3 contains 12 residues. Germline trimming cut 7 bases from V and 8 bases from J; bases unmatched to any gene: 5. The CDR3 bases are TGTGCCAGTAAATTTGGGAGGGATGAGCAGTTCTTC. Protein sequence: CASKFGRDEQFF.

This chain joins TRBV7-2 and TRBJ2-5, with 14 positions matching TRBD2. V shed 5 bases and J 5 bases; nucleotides not matched to a gene: 16. This CDR3 region has 19 residues. Germline V gene data show CDR1 as SGHTA and CDR2 as FQGNSA. CDR3 in amino acids: CASSRSPGTSGRRAETQYF. The CDR3 DNA sequence: TGTGCCAGCAGCCGAAGCCCCGGGACTAGCGGGAGAAGGGCTGAGACCCAGTACTTC.

Note on this clonotype: At one end the junction does not follow the germline gene, possibly because of a read error. The CDR3 sequence: CASSYGDTSGKFF. The DNA for the CDR3 is TGTGCCAGCAGTTACGGCGATACTAGCGGGAAATTCTTC. V is TRBV6-6 and J is TRBJ2-7, with 10 bases that match TRBD2. The CDR3 contains 13 residues. Per germline, CDR1 MNHNY and CDR2 SVGAGI (reference sequence).

With regard to this clonotype: Germline is not matched at one junction end, which may reflect a read error. V usage is TRBV11-2 and J usage is TRBJ2-3; 7 bases line up with TRBD1. Germline values: CDR1 SGHAT, CDR2 FQNNGV. The CDR3 has 14 amino acids. CDR3 region: CAGSHVTGPDTQYF. The CDR3 bases are TGTGCCGGCAGCCACGTGACAGGGCCAGATACGCAGTATTTT.

Sample share makes this clonotype medium-sized (0.01 to 0.1%). This chain connects TRBV11-2 to TRBJ2-1; possibly TRBD1 or TRBD2 for D (5 bases each). The CDR3 loop spans 13 amino acids. V dropped 5 bases and J dropped 12 bases, with 17 bases sitting between them. CDR1 is SGHAT, CDR2 FQNNGV, per germline. The CDR3, as DNA: TGTGCCAGCAGCCCTAGGGGAGCCGATGGGCAGTTCTTC. It translates to CASSPRGADGQFF.

The genes are TRBV5-4 and TRBJ2-2; perhaps TRBD1 as D (6 bases). Germline-derived CDR1 and CDR2 are SGHNT and YYREEE (reference sequence). With 1 base removed from V and 4 bases from J, the gap between germline ends came to 11 bases. The CDR3 has 15 residues. The CDR3 sequence is CASSLSRGSTGELFF. Written as DNA, the CDR3 is TGTGCCAGCAGCTTGTCCAGGGGAAGCACCGGGGAGCTGTTTTTT.